These 31 T cell receptor beta chains were sequenced from one sample in a study of blood T cell dynamics during melanoma immunotherapy. Time point defined: pre-treatment baseline. The repertoire was sequenced with immunoSEQ multiplex PCR; TCRdb's copy has only in-frame clones and lacks some. The repertoire holds some 5,000 clones, with 70% to 90% as singletons. Sequences were derived from blood, sampled from a patient treated with checkpoint blockade. These receptors were collected from a human donor with melanoma.

The chain has TRBV10-3 and TRBJ1-1; 12 bases are shared with TRBD1. Germline lookup yields CDR1 ENHRY and CDR2 SYGVKD. This CDR3 contains 16 residues. The V gene end was trimmed by 2 bases and the J gene end by 4 bases; junction bases not matched to a gene: 5. CDR3 protein: CAISEPGQGAITEAFF. CDR3 coding DNA: TGTGCCATCAGTGAGCCGGGACAGGGGGCTATCACTGAAGCTTTCTTT.

The chain carries TRBV6-6 and TRBJ2-7; 9 nucleotides align to TRBD1. The CDR3 sequence is 13 residues long. With 9 bases clipped from V and 6 bases from J, the junction kept 9 bases outside the gene matches. From germline, CDR1 is MNHNY and CDR2 SVGAGI (reference sequence). The chain's CDR3 is CASSRTGVTEQYF. The CDR3 bases are TGTGCCAGTTCCCGGACAGGGGTAACCGAGCAGTACTTC.

This clone has just one count. This chain uses TRBV4-2 with TRBJ2-5; 11 bases align to TRBD2. Near its end, the DNA agrees better with TRBJ2-7, so the J call may be wrong. The CDR3 spans 14 residues. Germline CDR1 is LGHNA and CDR2 is YNFKEQ. CDR3 sequence: CASSQGLAGNEQYF. Written as DNA, the CDR3 is TGTGCCAGCAGCCAAGGACTAGCGGGAAACGAGCAGTACTTC.

The V gene is TRBV5-8, the J gene TRBJ1-1; D may be TRBD1 (6 bases). The V end was cut by 2 bases, the J end by 4 bases, with 12 bases between. This CDR3 is 14 amino acids long. The germline V gene encodes CDR1 SGHTS and CDR2 YDEGEE. The CDR3 sequence is CASSLEGDSTEAFF. The CDR3 DNA reads as TGTGCCAGCAGCTTAGAGGGGGATAGCACTGAAGCTTTCTTT.

This clone came up once. The V and J genes are TRBV25-1 and TRBJ2-5; 12 bases are a match to TRBD2. V gave up 8 bases and J gave up 1 base; unmatched junction bases: 2. This CDR3 is built from 14 residues. Germline-derived CDR1 and CDR2 are MGHDK and SYGVNS. In DNA, the CDR3 is TGTGCCAGCCCGGGACTAGCGGGCCAAGAGACCCAGTACTTC. Translated, it gives CASPGLAGQETQYF.

This clone was seen once. V is TRBV19 and J is TRBJ1-4; 7 nucleotides match TRBD1. The germline V gene has CDR1 LNHDA and CDR2 SQIVND (reference sequence). V lost 6 bases and J lost 5; bases outside the gene matches: 6. The CDR3 consists of 14 residues. The CDR3 sequence: CASRWGQPNEKLFF. DNA for the CDR3: TGTGCCAGTAGATGGGGACAGCCAAATGAAAAACTGTTTTTT.

The chain couples TRBV11-3 to TRBJ1-1; D unclear. The V end lost 1 base, the J end lost 1 base, and 7 bases lay between the germline ends. This CDR3 is built from 14 residues. Germline values: CDR1 SGHNT, CDR2 YENEEA. The CDR3 region is CASSLAQRNTEAFF. DNA of the CDR3: TGTGCCAGCAGCTTAGCACAGCGGAACACTGAAGCTTTCTTT.

This chain links TRBV2 with TRBJ2-5, with TRBD2 identical over 11 bases. V shed 6 bases and J 5 bases; nucleotides not matched to a gene: 8. This CDR3 has 15 amino acids. From germline, CDR1 is SNHLY and CDR2 FYNNEI. The CDR3: CASRGGLAGRETQYF. The CDR3 DNA reads TGTGCCAGCAGGGGCGGACTAGCGGGTCGTGAGACCCAGTACTTC.

This clone was detected once. The DNA for the CDR3 is TGTGCCAGCAGCAACCGGGACAGGGGGCGCAACACCGGGGAGCTGTTTTTT. It codes for CASSNRDRGRNTGELFF. The rearrangement links TRBV21-1 to TRBJ2-2; TRBD1 is the table's D call and was not checked against the DNA. TRBV21-1 corresponds to a pseudogene. The CDR3 is 17 residues long.

The CDR3 spells CAWSVPGRPYNSPLHF. The CDR3 DNA follows: TGTGCCTGGAGTGTACCCGGTCGCCCGTATAATTCACCCCTCCACTTT. The rearrangement uses TRBV30 and TRBJ1-6; D gene unclear. Between the trimmed V and J ends, which lost 0 bases and 4 bases, there was a span of 13 bases. This CDR3 spans 16 amino acids. Germline CDR1 GTSNPN, CDR2 SVGIG (reference sequence).

The rearrangement uses TRBV11-3 and TRBJ1-1; D may be TRBD1 (6 bases). The CDR3 consists of 14 residues. The germline V gene has CDR1 SGHNT and CDR2 YENEEA. With 6 bases removed from V and 5 bases from J, the gap between germline ends came to 16 bases. Here the CDR3 reads CASRWRTEWTEAFF. The CDR3 DNA reads as TGTGCCAGCAGGTGGCGGACAGAGTGGACTGAAGCTTTCTTT.

The J gene is TRBJ1-1, the V gene TRBV6-1, with TRBD1 matching 8 bases. This CDR3 is 15 amino acids long. Germline V gene sequence: CDR1 MNHNS, CDR2 SASEGT. The V and J ends lost 5 bases and 5 bases, in that order; junction bases with no gene match: 10. The DNA of the CDR3 is TGTGCCAGCAGTCCCCAGGGACAGGTGGGGACTGAAGCTTTCTTT. Amino acid sequence: CASSPQGQVGTEAFF.

The chain has TRBV11-2 and TRBJ2-7, with D perhaps matching TRBD1 or TRBD2 (6 bases each). CDR3 length: 13 amino acids. Between the trimmed V and J ends, which lost 2 bases and 6 bases, there was a span of 11 bases. CDR1 is SGHAT, CDR2 FQNNGV, per germline. The CDR3 region is CASSLSRGGEQYF. CDR3 in DNA: TGTGCCAGCAGCTTAAGCAGGGGAGGCGAGCAGTACTTC.

The rearrangement uses TRBV11-2 and TRBJ1-6, with TRBD1 matching 7 bases. The CDR3 spans 15 residues. Germline loops: CDR1 SGHAT, CDR2 FQNNGV. The V segment lost 0 bases and the J segment 10 bases; nucleotides outside the gene matches: 6. In DNA form, the CDR3 reads TGTGCCAGCAGCTTAGACCCAGGGGGGGGATCACCCCTCCACTTT. Translation: CASSLDPGGGSPLHF.

Comment on this clone: The germline gene is not matched at one end of the junction; a read error may be the cause. V and J are TRBV5-6 and TRBJ1-1, with D perhaps TRBD1 (5 bases). Germline assignment: CDR1 SGHDT and CDR2 YYEEEE. The CDR3 consists of 13 residues. CDR3 amino acids: CASSRESGTGAFF. CDR3 coding DNA: TGTGCCAGCAGCCGGGAAAGCGGGACTGGAGCTTTCTTT. The full variable domain, its missing parts supplied by reference TRBV5-6 and TRBJ1-1, is DAGVTQSPTHLIKTRGQQVTLRCSPKSGHDTVSWYQQALGQGPQFIFQYYEEEERQRGNFPDRFSGHQFPNYSSELNVNALLLGDSALYLCASSRESGTGAFFGQGTRLTVV.

The chain links TRBV7-2 to TRBJ2-5; TRBD2 matches at 10 bases. Germline CDR1 and CDR2: SGHTA and FQGNSA. With V trimmed by 1 base and J by 5 bases, 4 bases remained unmatched. The CDR3 runs to 15 residues. CDR3 sequence reads: CASSLVSGRMETQYF. Here the CDR3 DNA reads TGTGCCAGCAGCTTAGTTAGCGGGAGGATGGAGACCCAGTACTTC. The variable domain in full, with the rest retrieved from reference TRBV7-2 and TRBJ2-5, is GAGVSQSPSNKVTEKGKDVELRCDPISGHTALYWYRQSLGQGLEFLIYFQGNSAPDKSGLPSDRFSAERTGGSVSTLTIQRTQQEDSAVYLCASSLVSGRMETQYFGPGTRLLVL.

To note about this clone: Other DNA sequences from this sample encode an identical CDR3 as well. The rearrangement joins TRBV27 to TRBJ1-2, with D possibly being TRBD1 (6 bases). V gave up 0 bases and J gave up 6 bases, with 14 bases separating them. The CDR3 totals 15 residues. Looked up from germline, CDR1 is MNHEY and CDR2 is SMNVEV (reference sequence). CDR3 protein: CASSLSRGGLNGYTF. CDR3 DNA sequence: TGTGCCAGCAGTTTATCGCGCGGGGGGCTAAATGGCTACACCTTC.

V gene TRBV6-5 combines with J gene TRBJ1-2; D possibly corresponds to TRBD1 (5 bases). Germline values: CDR1 MNHEY, CDR2 SVGAGI. The ends were cut back, 6 bases at V and 4 bases at J, with 12 bases in the middle. There are 13 residues in the CDR3. DNA for the CDR3: TGTGCCAGCAGCCCCGGCGGGGCCTATGGCTACACCTTC. As protein: CASSPGGAYGYTF.

This clone occurred once. The J gene is TRBJ2-6, the V gene TRBV30; D might be TRBD2 (6 bases). The V end was cut by 3 bases, the J end by 4 bases, with 10 bases between. CDR3 length: 14 residues. Per germline, CDR1 GTSNPN and CDR2 SVGIG (reference sequence). CDR3 residues: CAWRGTGGANVLTF. CDR3 bases: TGTGCCTGGAGGGGGACTGGCGGGGCCAACGTCCTGACTTTC.

DNA for the CDR3: TGCGCCAGCAGTGCAGGACTAGCGGGCCTGGAAGAGACCCAGTACTTC. It yields the protein CASSAGLAGLEETQYF. The chain employs TRBV10-1 and TRBJ2-5, with 11 bases matching TRBD2. The CDR3 has 16 residues. Germline assignment: CDR1 WNHNN and CDR2 SYGVQD (reference sequence). J gave up 3 bases and V 4 bases, and 7 bases lay outside the gene matches.

V and J are TRBV27 and TRBJ2-3, with 8 bases fitting TRBD2. Germline CDR1 is MNHEY and CDR2 is SMNVEV (reference sequence). V shed 5 bases, J shed 5 bases, and the junction held 6 bases outside the gene matches. The CDR3 length is 14 residues. In DNA, the CDR3 is TGTGCCAGCAGTCCCTCAGCGGGAGAAGATACGCAGTATTTT. This encodes CASSPSAGEDTQYF.

The V call is TRBV15, the J call TRBJ1-1; D call uncertain. The germline V and J ends were trimmed by 2 bases and 0 bases, with 10 bases remaining between them. The germline CDR1 and CDR2 sequences are LNHNV and YYDKDF (reference sequence). The CDR3 is 15 residues long. CDR3 nucleotide sequence: TGTGCCACCAGCAGACCTCTTAACCTGAACACTGAAGCTTTCTTT. It encodes CATSRPLNLNTEAFF.

The chain is built from TRBV5-1 and TRBJ1-2; D is unresolved. The CDR3 contains 14 residues. Trimming removed 4 bases at V and 6 bases at J, with 16 bases between. Looked up from germline, CDR1 is SGHRS and CDR2 is YFSETQ. As DNA, the CDR3 is TGCGCCAGCAGCGGCGGAGGGTCCTCGGATGGCTACACCTTC. This gives the protein CASSGGGSSDGYTF.

DNA of the CDR3: TGTGCCAGCAGTTCGGGACAGGGCCCGGTGTCTAATGAAAAACTGTTTTTT. It codes for CASSSGQGPVSNEKLFF. The V and J genes are TRBV27 and TRBJ1-4; 9 bases match TRBD1. The CDR3 sequence is 17 residues long. V gave up 4 bases and J gave up 3 bases; unmatched junction bases: 9. Germline-derived CDR1 and CDR2 are MNHEY and SMNVEV (reference sequence). The variable domain in full, with the rest retrieved from reference TRBV27 and TRBJ1-4, is EAQVTQNPRYLITVTGKKLTVTCSQNMNHEYMSWYRQDPGLGLRQIYYSMNVEVTDKGDVPEGYKVSRKEKRNFPLILESPSPNQTSLYFCASSSGQGPVSNEKLFFGSGTQLSVL.

The gene calls are TRBV5-1 and TRBJ2-3; 7 positions agree with TRBD1. The length of the CDR3 is 15 residues. The V gene end was trimmed by 6 bases and the J gene end by 0 bases; junction bases not matched to a gene: 7. Germline CDR1 reads SGHRS; CDR2 reads YFSETQ. Written as DNA, the CDR3 is TGCGCCAGCACCCTACAGGGGCCCAGCACAGATACGCAGTATTTT. Amino acid sequence: CASTLQGPSTDTQYF.

This sequence joins TRBV7-9 and TRBJ1-2; 8 bases map to TRBD1. V dropped 0 bases and J dropped 7; count of bases not matched to a gene: 4. CDR1 is SEHNR and CDR2 is FQNEAQ in the germline V gene (reference sequence). CDR3 length: 14 amino acids. CDR3 coding DNA: TGTGCCAGCAGCTTAGCGTTGACAGGGGCTGGCTACACCTTC. The encoded protein is CASSLALTGAGYTF. Combining the CDR3 with reference TRBV7-9 and TRBJ1-2 gives the whole variable domain DTGVSQNPRHKITKRGQNVTFRCDPISEHNRLYWYRQTLGQGPEFLTYFQNEAQLEKSRLLSDRFSAERPKGSFSTLEIQRTEQGDSAMYLCASSLALTGAGYTFGSGTRLTVV.

This chain links TRBV10-2 with TRBJ2-1; possibly TRBD2 for D (6 bases). The CDR3 spans 15 residues. V lost 6 bases to trimming and J lost 6 bases, with 18 bases between them. The germline V gene encodes CDR1 WSHSY and CDR2 SAAADI. Here the CDR3 DNA reads TGCGCCAGCAGAGATAGCGGCGCGTTTGGCAATGAGCAGTTCTTC. This sequence encodes CASRDSGAFGNEQFF.

This chain joins TRBV11-3 and TRBJ1-2; D uncertain. Trimming removed 5 bases from V and 9 bases from J, with 16 bases in between. There are 13 residues in the CDR3. Germline CDR1 and CDR2: SGHNT and YENEEA. Here the CDR3 DNA reads TGTGCCAGCAGCCCCACCCCCGGGTCGAGCTACACCTTC. Protein sequence: CASSPTPGSSYTF.

This chain links TRBV9 with TRBJ2-5; 7 nucleotides agree with TRBD1. J was trimmed by 5 bases and V by 3 bases; bases with no gene match: 10. Germline-derived CDR1 and CDR2 are SGDLS and YYNGEE. The CDR3 contains 15 residues. The CDR3 is CASSGDRPQGETQYF. The CDR3 nucleotides read TGTGCCAGCAGCGGAGACAGGCCACAGGGGGAGACCCAGTACTTC.

The chain employs TRBV2 and TRBJ2-5; D may be TRBD1 or TRBD2 (6 bases each). There are 17 residues in the CDR3. The germline V and J ends were trimmed by 6 bases and 2 bases, with 22 bases remaining between them. CDR1 SNHLY and CDR2 FYNNEI come from the germline V gene. The DNA of the CDR3 is TGTGCCAGCAGGGGGACTTATGACACAGGGCGACAAGAGACCCAGTACTTC. Protein product: CASRGTYDTGRQETQYF.

The chain couples TRBV6-4 to TRBJ1-2; 7 positions agree with TRBD1. This CDR3 comprises 15 residues. CDR1 and CDR2 from the germline V gene are MRHNA and SNTAGT. V shed 6 bases and J 4 bases; nucleotides not matched to a gene: 11. Here the CDR3 DNA reads TGTGCCAGCAGGCCTGAACAGGGGTCCGGCTATGGCTACACCTTC. This sequence encodes CASRPEQGSGYGYTF.